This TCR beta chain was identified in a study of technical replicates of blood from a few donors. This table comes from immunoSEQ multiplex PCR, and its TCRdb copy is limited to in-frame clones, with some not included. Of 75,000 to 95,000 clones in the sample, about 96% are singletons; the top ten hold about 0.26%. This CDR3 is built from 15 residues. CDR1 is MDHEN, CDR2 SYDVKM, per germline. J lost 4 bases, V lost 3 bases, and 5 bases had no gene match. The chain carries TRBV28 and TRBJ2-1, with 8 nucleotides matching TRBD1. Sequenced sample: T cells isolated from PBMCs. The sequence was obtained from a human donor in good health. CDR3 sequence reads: CASSFTGGRYNEQFF. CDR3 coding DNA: TGTGCCAGCAGTTTTACAGGGGGTCGTTACAATGAGCAGTTCTTC.